What follows is one T cell receptor (beta chain) and its context. The V end lost 1 base, the J end lost 0 bases, and 10 bases lay between the germline ends. The CDR3 is 15 residues long. CDR1 SGHRS and CDR2 YFSETQ come from the germline V gene. The data were taken from a study of blood T cell repertoires in COVID-19. At the level of the study: Samples of COVID-19 (acute and convalescent) were obtained from the United States, Italy and Spain. The cDNA or gDNA used as material had been derived from T cells, B-cell-depleted T cells, or PBMCs.

Per the original methods: The authors estimated nucleated cell counts from reference gene primer amplification. Assay used: immunoSEQ multiplex PCR; TCRdb lists only in-frame clones, some missing. V and J calls and clone size are copied from that table; D and trimming were computed from the DNA. This table holds about 260,000 clones, 88% found once. This receptor was identified in a man in his 60s who had recovered from COVID-19. Sample: peripheral blood. V usage is TRBV5-1 and J usage is TRBJ1-1; D is unresolved. CDR3 amino acids: CASSLSTAMNTEAFF. In DNA, the CDR3 is TGCGCCAGCAGCTTGTCTACAGCCATGAACACTGAAGCTTTCTTT.